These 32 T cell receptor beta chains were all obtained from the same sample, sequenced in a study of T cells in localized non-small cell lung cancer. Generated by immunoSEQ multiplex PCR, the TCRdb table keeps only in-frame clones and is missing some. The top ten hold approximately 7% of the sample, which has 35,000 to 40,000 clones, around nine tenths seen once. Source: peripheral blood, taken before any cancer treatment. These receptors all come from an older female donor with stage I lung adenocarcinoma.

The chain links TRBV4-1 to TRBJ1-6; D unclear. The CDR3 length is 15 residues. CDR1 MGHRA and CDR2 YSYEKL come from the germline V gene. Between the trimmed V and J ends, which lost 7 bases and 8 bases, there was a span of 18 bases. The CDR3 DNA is TGCGCCAGCACGAAGACTGTTTCTGGGGATTCACCCCTCCACTTT. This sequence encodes CASTKTVSGDSPLHF.

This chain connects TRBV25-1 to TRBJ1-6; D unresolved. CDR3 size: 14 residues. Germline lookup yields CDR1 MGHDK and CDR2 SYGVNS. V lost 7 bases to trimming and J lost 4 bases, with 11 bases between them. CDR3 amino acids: CASNDGQYNSPLHF. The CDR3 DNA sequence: TGTGCCAGCAACGACGGGCAATATAATTCACCCCTCCACTTT.

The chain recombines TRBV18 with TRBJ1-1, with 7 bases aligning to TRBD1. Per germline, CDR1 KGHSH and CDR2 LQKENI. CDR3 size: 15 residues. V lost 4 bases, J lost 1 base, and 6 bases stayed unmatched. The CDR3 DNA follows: TGTGCCAGCTCACTACTCGGACAGGAGAACACTGAAGCTTTCTTT. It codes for CASSLLGQENTEAFF.

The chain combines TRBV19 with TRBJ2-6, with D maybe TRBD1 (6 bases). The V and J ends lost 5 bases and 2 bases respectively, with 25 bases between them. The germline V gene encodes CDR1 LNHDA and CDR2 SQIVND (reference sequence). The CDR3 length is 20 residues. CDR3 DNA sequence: TGTGCCAGTAGTCTCGCCGAGTGGGGGCCCAAGTTCACTGGGGCCAACGTCCTGACTTTC. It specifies CASSLAEWGPKFTGANVLTF.

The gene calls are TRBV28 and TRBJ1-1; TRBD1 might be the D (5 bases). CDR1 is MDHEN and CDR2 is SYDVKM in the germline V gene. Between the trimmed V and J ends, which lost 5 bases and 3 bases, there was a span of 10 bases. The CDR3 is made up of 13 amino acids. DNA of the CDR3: TGTGCCAGCAGTCGCAAGGGGTACACTGAAGCTTTCTTT. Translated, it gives CASSRKGYTEAFF.

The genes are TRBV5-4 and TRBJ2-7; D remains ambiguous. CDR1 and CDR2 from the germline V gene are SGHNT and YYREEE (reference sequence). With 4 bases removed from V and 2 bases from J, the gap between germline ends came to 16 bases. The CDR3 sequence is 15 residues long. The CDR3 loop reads CASSRDNPTTYEQYF. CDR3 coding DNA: TGTGCCAGCAGCAGAGACAACCCTACGACCTACGAGCAGTACTTC.

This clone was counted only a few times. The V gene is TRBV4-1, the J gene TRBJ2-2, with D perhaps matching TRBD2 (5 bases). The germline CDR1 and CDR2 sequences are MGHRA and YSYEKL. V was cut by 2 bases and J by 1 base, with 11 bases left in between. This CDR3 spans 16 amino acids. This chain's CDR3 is CASSQPTGVNTGELFF. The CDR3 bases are TGCGCCAGCAGCCAACCCACCGGGGTGAACACCGGGGAGCTGTTTTTT.

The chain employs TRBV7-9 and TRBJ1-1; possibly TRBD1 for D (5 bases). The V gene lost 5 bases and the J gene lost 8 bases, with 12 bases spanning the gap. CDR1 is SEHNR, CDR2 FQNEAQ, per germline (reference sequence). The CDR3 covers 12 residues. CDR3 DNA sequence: TGTGCCAGCAGCCCTAATTCAGGGGAAGCTTTCTTT. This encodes CASSPNSGEAFF.

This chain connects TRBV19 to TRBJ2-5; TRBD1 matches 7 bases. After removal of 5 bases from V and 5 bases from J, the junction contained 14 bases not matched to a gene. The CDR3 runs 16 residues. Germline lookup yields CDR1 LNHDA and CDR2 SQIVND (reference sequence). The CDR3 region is CASSPVRQGGSETQYF. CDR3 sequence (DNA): TGTGCCAGTAGTCCGGTTCGACAGGGTGGCAGCGAGACCCAGTACTTC.

The CDR3 here is CASRDTQYF. The DNA for the CDR3 is TGTGCCAGCAGAGATACGCAGTATTTT. V is TRBV21-1 and J is TRBJ2-3. TRBV21-1 corresponds to a pseudogene. CDR3 length: 9 residues.

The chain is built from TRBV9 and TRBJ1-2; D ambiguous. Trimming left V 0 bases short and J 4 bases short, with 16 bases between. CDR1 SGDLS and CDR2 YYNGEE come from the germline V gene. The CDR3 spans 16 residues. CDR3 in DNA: TGTGCCAGCAGCGTAGATGCACATCATGCGGGCTATGGCTACACCTTC. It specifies CASSVDAHHAGYGYTF. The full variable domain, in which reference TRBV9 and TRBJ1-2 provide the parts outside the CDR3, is DSGVTQTPKHLITATGQRVTLRCSPRSGDLSVYWYQQSLDQGLQFLIQYYNGEERAKGNILERFSAQQFPDLHSELNLSSLELGDSALYFCASSVDAHHAGYGYTFGSGTRLTVV.

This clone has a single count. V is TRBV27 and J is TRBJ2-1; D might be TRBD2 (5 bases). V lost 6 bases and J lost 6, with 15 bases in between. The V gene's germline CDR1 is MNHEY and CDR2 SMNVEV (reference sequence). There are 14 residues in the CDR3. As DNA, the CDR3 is TGTGCCAGCAGCCCCACTAGGGTCGGCAATGAGCAGTTCTTC. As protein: CASSPTRVGNEQFF.

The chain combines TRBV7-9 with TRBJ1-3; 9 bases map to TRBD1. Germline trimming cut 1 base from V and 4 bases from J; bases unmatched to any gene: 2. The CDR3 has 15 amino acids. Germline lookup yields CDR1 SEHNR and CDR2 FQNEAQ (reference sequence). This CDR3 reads CASSLGGTGGNTIYF. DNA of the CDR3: TGTGCCAGCAGCTTAGGCGGGACAGGGGGAAACACCATATATTTT. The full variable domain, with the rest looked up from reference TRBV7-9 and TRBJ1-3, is DTGVSQNPRHKITKRGQNVTFRCDPISEHNRLYWYRQTLGQGPEFLTYFQNEAQLEKSRLLSDRFSAERPKGSFSTLEIQRTEQGDSAMYLCASSLGGTGGNTIYFGEGSWLTVV.

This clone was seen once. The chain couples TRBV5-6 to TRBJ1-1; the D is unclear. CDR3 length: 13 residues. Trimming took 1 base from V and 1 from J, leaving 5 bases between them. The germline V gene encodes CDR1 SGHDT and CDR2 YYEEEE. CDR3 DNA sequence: TGTGCCAGCAGCTTGTATAGGAACACTGAAGCTTTCTTT. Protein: CASSLYRNTEAFF.

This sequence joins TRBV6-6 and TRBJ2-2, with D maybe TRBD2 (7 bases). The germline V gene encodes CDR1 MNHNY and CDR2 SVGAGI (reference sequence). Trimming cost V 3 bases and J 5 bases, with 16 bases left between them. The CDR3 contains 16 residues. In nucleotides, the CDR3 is TGTGCCAGCAGTTATGGCGGGGGCCGGCGGACCGGGGAGCTGTTTTTT. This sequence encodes CASSYGGGRRTGELFF.

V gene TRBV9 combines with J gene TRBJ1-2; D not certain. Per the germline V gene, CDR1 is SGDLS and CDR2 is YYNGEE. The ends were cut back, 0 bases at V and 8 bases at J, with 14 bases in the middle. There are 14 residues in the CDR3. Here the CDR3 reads CASSVESHLWGYTF. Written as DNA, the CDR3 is TGTGCCAGCAGCGTAGAAAGCCATCTGTGGGGCTACACCTTC.

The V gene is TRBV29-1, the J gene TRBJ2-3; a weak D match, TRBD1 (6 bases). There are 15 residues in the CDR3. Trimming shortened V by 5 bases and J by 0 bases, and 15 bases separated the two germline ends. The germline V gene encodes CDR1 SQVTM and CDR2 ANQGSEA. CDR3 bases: TGCAGCGTTTCCGGGACAACGACTAGCACAGATACGCAGTATTTT. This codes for CSVSGTTTSTDTQYF.

The CDR3 region is CASSELQGAKNIQYF. The CDR3, as DNA: TGCGCCAGCAGTGAGTTACAGGGGGCCAAAAACATTCAGTACTTC. The chain joins TRBV10-1 to TRBJ2-4; TRBD1 agrees at 7 bases. CDR1 is WNHNN and CDR2 is SYGVQD in the germline V gene (reference sequence). CDR3 size: 15 residues. With V trimmed by 1 base and J by 1 base, 1 base remained unmatched.

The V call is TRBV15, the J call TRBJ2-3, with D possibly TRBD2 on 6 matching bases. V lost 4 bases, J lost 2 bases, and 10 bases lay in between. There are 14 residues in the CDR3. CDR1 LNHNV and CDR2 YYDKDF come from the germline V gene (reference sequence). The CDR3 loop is CATSTSVVTDTQYF. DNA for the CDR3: TGTGCCACCAGCACTAGCGTGGTCACAGATACGCAGTATTTT.

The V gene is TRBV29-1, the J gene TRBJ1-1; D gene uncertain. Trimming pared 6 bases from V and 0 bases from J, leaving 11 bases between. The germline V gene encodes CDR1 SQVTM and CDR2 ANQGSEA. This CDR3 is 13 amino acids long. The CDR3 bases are TGCAGCGTGGTCCTGGATGTGAACACTGAAGCTTTCTTT. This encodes CSVVLDVNTEAFF.

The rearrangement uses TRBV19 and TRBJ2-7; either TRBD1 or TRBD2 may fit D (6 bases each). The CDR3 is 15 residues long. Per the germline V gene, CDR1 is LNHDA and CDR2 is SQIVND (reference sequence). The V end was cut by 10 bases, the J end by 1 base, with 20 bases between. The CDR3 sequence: CATSGQRVPSYEQYF. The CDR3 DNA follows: TGTGCCACATCAGGACAGCGGGTACCTTCCTACGAGCAGTACTTC. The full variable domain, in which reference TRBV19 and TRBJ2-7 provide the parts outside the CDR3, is DGGITQSPKYLFRKEGQNVTLSCEQNLNHDAMYWYRQDPGQGLRLIYYSQIVNDFQKGDIAEGYSVSREKKESFPLTVTSAQKNPTAFYLCATSGQRVPSYEQYFGPGTRLTVT.

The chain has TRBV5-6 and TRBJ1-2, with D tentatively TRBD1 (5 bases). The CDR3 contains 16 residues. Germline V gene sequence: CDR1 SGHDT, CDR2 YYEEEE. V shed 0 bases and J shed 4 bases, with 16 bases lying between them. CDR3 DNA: TGTGCCAGCAGCTTGGAGGATCAGGGTTGGGTCTATGGCTACACCTTC. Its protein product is CASSLEDQGWVYGYTF.

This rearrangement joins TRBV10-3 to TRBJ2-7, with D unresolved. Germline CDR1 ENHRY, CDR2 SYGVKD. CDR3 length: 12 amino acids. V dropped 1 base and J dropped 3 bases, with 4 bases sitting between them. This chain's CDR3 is CAISEYGYEQYV. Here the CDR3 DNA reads TGTGCCATCAGTGAGTACGGCTACGAGCAGTACGTC.

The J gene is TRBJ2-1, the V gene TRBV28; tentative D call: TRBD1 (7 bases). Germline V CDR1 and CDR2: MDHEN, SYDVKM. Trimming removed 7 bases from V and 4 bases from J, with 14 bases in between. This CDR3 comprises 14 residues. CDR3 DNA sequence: TGTGCCAGCAAGGAGGGGGCGCCATACAATGAGCAGTTCTTC. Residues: CASKEGAPYNEQFF.

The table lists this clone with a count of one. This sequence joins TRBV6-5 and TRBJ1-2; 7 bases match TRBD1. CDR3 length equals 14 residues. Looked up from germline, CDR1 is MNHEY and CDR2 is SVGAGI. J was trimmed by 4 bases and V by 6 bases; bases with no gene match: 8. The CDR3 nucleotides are TGTGCCAGCAGGCGGAGGGGGCTGGTCTATGGCTACACCTTC. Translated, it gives CASRRRGLVYGYTF.

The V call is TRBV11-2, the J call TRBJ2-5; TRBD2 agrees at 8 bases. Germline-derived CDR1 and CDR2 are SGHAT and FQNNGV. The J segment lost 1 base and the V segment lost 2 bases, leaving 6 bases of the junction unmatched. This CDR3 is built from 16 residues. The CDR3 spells CASSLSRGGLQETQYF. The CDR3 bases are TGTGCCAGCAGCTTATCCCGCGGGGGGCTCCAAGAGACCCAGTACTTC.

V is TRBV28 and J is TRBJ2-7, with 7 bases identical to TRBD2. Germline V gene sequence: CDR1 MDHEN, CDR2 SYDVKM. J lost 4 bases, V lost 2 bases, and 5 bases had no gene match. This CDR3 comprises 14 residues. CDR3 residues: CASSLGLGAYEQYV. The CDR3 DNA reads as TGTGCCAGCAGTTTAGGACTAGGGGCATACGAGCAGTACGTC.

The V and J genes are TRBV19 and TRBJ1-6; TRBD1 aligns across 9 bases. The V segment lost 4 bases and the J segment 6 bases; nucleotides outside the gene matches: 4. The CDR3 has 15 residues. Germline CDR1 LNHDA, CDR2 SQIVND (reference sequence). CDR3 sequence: CASSTKQGANSPLHF. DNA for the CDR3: TGTGCCAGTAGTACTAAACAGGGGGCTAATTCACCCCTCCACTTT.

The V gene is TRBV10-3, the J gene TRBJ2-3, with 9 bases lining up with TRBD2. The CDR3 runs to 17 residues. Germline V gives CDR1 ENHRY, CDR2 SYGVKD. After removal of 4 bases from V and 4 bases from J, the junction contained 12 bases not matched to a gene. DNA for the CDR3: TGTGCCATCAGTGGTCAAGAGTGGCTAGCGGGGTCAGATACGCAGTATTTT. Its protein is CAISGQEWLAGSDTQYF.

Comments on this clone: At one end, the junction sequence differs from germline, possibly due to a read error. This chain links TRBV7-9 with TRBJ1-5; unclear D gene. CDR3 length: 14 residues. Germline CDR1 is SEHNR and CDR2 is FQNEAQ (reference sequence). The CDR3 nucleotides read TGTGCCAGCAACTTAGAAGGGCCTTTCCGGGCACAGCATTTT. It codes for CASNLEGPFRAQHF.

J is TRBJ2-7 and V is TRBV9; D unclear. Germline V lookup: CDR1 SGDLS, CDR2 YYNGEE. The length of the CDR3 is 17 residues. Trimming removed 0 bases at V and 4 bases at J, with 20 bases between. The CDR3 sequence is CASSVGFGSAYGYEQYF. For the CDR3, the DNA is TGTGCCAGCAGCGTAGGTTTTGGGTCAGCTTATGGGTACGAGCAGTACTTC. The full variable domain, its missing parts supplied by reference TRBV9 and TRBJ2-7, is DSGVTQTPKHLITATGQRVTLRCSPRSGDLSVYWYQQSLDQGLQFLIQYYNGEERAKGNILERFSAQQFPDLHSELNLSSLELGDSALYFCASSVGFGSAYGYEQYFGPGTRLTVT.

CDR3 sequence: CASSQNAGGWGNQPQHF. CDR3 sequence (DNA): TGTGCCAGCAGCCAAAATGCAGGGGGTTGGGGCAATCAGCCCCAGCATTTT. The chain uses TRBV7-8 and TRBJ1-5; 7 bases are a match to TRBD1. The germline V gene encodes CDR1 SGHVS and CDR2 FQNEAQ. This CDR3 has 17 amino acids. Germline trimming cut 5 bases from V and 2 bases from J; bases unmatched to any gene: 12.